A selection of T cell receptor beta chains follows, all from one sample in a study of glioma-infiltrating T cells. TCRdb reprocessed the multiplex PCR reads via MiXCR and lists one record per CDR3 protein. Of 150,000 to 200,000 distinct CDR3 sequences in the sample, about 47% were seen once. Sequenced input: glioma tissue, nonneoplastic brain tissue, or PBMCs (not recorded which). The receptors derive from a human donor with low-grade glioma or glioblastoma, undergoing nonglioma brain surgery, or in good health (not recorded which). Each CDR3 is given with its conserved first and last residue. Each record gives: V gene, CDR3 length, J gene, CDR3 protein.

v_gene: TRBV2; len: 14; j_gene: TRBJ1-5; CDR3aa: CASSEANMRQPQHF
v_gene: TRBV27; len: 12; j_gene: TRBJ1-5; CDR3aa: CASSLFGQHQHF
v_gene: TRBV20-1; len: 14; j_gene: TRBJ2-7; CDR3aa: CSAREGQRSYEQYF
v_gene: TRBV12-3/TRBV12-4; len: 14; j_gene: TRBJ1-3; CDR3aa: CASSLTGTGNTIYF
v_gene: TRBV24-1; len: 13; j_gene: TRBJ2-1; CDR3aa: CATSDLPGTEQFF
v_gene: TRBV3-1; len: 15; j_gene: TRBJ2-7; CDR3aa: CASSQELGTSYEQYF
v_gene: TRBV24-1; len: 12; j_gene: TRBJ2-7; CDR3aa: CATSDRADEKYF
v_gene: TRBV20-1; len: 14; j_gene: TRBJ2-3; CDR3aa: CSAAQGLAGTTQYF
v_gene: TRBV12-3/TRBV12-4; len: 14; j_gene: TRBJ2-1; CDR3aa: CASSPGLAGDEQFF
v_gene: TRBV7-2; len: 14; j_gene: TRBJ2-7; CDR3aa: CASNLVPTPYEQYF
v_gene: TRBV19; len: 13; j_gene: TRBJ1-5; CDR3aa: CASSPLSQMPQHF
v_gene: TRBV28; len: 16; j_gene: TRBJ2-2; CDR3aa: CASTRPGQANTGELFF
v_gene: TRBV28; len: 13; j_gene: TRBJ2-7; CDR3aa: CARSFSGTYEQYF
v_gene: TRBV18; len: 13; j_gene: TRBJ2-3; CDR3aa: CASSEIITDTQYF
v_gene: TRBV7-3; len: 14; j_gene: TRBJ2-1; CDR3aa: CASSPGRTGNEQFF
v_gene: TRBV3-1; len: 16; j_gene: TRBJ2-2; CDR3aa: CASSDTAGGDTGELFF
v_gene: TRBV7-9; len: 14; j_gene: TRBJ2-2; CDR3aa: CASSPGTNTGELFF
v_gene: TRBV28; len: 14; j_gene: TRBJ2-1; CDR3aa: CASGRGNSYNEQFF
v_gene: TRBV6-4; len: 16; j_gene: TRBJ2-5; CDR3aa: CASSDRPLGGQETQYF
v_gene: TRBV9; len: 15; j_gene: TRBJ2-3; CDR3aa: CASSARLQPSDTQYF
v_gene: TRBV15; len: 16; j_gene: TRBJ1-5; CDR3aa: CATSRGRQNSNQPQHF
v_gene: TRBV28; len: 14; j_gene: TRBJ1-1; CDR3aa: CASTYQGALGEASF
v_gene: TRBV7-8; len: 15; j_gene: TRBJ2-1; CDR3aa: CASSLGGRAIYEQFF
v_gene: TRBV2; len: 15; j_gene: TRBJ2-1; CDR3aa: CASSEWVREDNEQFF
v_gene: TRBV6-1; len: 13; j_gene: TRBJ2-7; CDR3aa: CASSNGDYYEQYF
v_gene: TRBV7-2; len: 15; j_gene: TRBJ2-1; CDR3aa: CASGVPGQMYNEQFF
v_gene: TRBV27; len: 15; j_gene: TRBJ2-1; CDR3aa: CASSLLGEPYNEQFF
v_gene: TRBV20-1; len: 15; j_gene: TRBJ2-1; CDR3aa: CSARDPDRGLGEQFF
v_gene: TRBV15; len: 17; j_gene: TRBJ2-1; CDR3aa: CATSGTGLADLYNEQFF
v_gene: TRBV28; len: 15; j_gene: TRBJ1-1; CDR3aa: CASKIGGTLNTEAFF
v_gene: TRBV29-1; len: 13; j_gene: TRBJ1-1; CDR3aa: CSVEAGGNTEAFF
v_gene: TRBV5-8; len: 13; j_gene: TRBJ1-5; CDR3aa: CASSRRRDQPQHF
v_gene: TRBV11-2; len: 17; j_gene: TRBJ2-7; CDR3aa: CASSLPPFSGRAYEQYF
v_gene: TRBV3-1; len: 12; j_gene: TRBJ1-4; CDR3aa: CASSQGQEKLFF
v_gene: TRBV15; len: 14; j_gene: TRBJ1-5; CDR3aa: CATSREGRGQPQHF
v_gene: TRBV19; len: 14; j_gene: TRBJ2-5; CDR3aa: CASSIGQGWETQYF
v_gene: TRBV10-1; len: 12; j_gene: TRBJ1-1; CDR3aa: CAKMGENTEAFF
v_gene: TRBV12-5; len: 13; j_gene: TRBJ2-1; CDR3aa: CASGLTNSNEQFF
v_gene: TRBV19; len: 13; j_gene: TRBJ2-1; CDR3aa: CATRDRHRNEQFF
v_gene: TRBV3-1; len: 13; j_gene: TRBJ2-2; CDR3aa: CASSQGQGTELFF